Listed below are T cell receptor beta chains from one sample, sequenced in a study of blood T cell repertoires in COVID-19. The data were produced by immunoSEQ multiplex PCR, yet TCRdb's version contains in-frame clones alone and is incomplete. The table lists 200,000 to 250,000 clones, 83% of them singletons, with more than 4.5% in the top ten. Sample: PBMCs or T cells enriched from blood (not recorded which). The receptors here all came from a woman between 50 and 59 years old who had been exposed to COVID-19. Each CDR3 is given with its conserved first and last residue. Fields, in order: CDR3 DNA, CDR3 protein, V gene, J gene, clone size, D gene. The D gene is left open where the match is weak. Clone sizes are given selectively: once, few, many, or a class where the clone is expanded.

TGTGCCAGCTCACGCCCGGGTGGCTCTGAAGCTTTCTTT	CASSRPGGSEAFF	TRBV18	TRBJ1-1	-	-
TGTGCCAGTCAACCGCTCAGCTCTGGGGCCAACGTCCTGACTTTC	CASQPLSSGANVLTF	TRBV2	TRBJ2-6	-	-
TGTGCCAGCAGCTTGGGCCCAGGGGGGAATGGCTACACCTTC	CASSLGPGGNGYTF	TRBV7-8	TRBJ1-2	-	TRBD1
TGTGCCACCAGTGATTTAGGAGGGGGCACGGCAGATACGCAGTATTTT	CATSDLGGGTADTQYF	TRBV24-1	TRBJ2-3	-	-
TGTGCCCTCGAGGGCCTCCAAGAGACCCAGTACTTC	CALEGLQETQYF	TRBV19	TRBJ2-5	-	-
TGTGCCAGCAGCTTGGGGGCAGGGGACAACTATGGCTACACCTTC	CASSLGAGDNYGYTF	TRBV5-4	TRBJ1-2	-	-
TGTGCCAGCAGCTTAGTAACACCGTATAATTCACCCCTCCACTTT	CASSLVTPYNSPLHF	TRBV7-2	TRBJ1-6	few	-
TGCGCCAGCAGCCTGACAGGTGGCAATCAGCCCCAGCATTTT	CASSLTGGNQPQHF	TRBV5-1	TRBJ1-5	-	-
TGTGCCAGCCGGGACAGCTTTAGCTCTGGAAACACCATATATTTT	CASRDSFSSGNTIYF	TRBV6-5	TRBJ1-3	once	TRBD1
TGTGCCAGCAGCGCCGGAACTCGAGGGAACGAGCAGTACTTC	CASSAGTRGNEQYF	TRBV9	TRBJ2-7	-	-
TGTGCCAGCAGCGCGACAGGGGGCGGCAATCAGCCCCAGCATTTT	CASSATGGGNQPQHF	TRBV2	TRBJ1-5	-	TRBD1
TGTGCCAGCAGCCAGGGGACAACATCCTACGAGCAGTACTTC	CASSQGTTSYEQYF	TRBV3-1/TRBV3-2	TRBJ2-7	-	-
TGTGCCAGCAGTGGCAACAGGGGGCCCTTCTACGAGCAGTACTTC	CASSGNRGPFYEQYF	TRBV2	TRBJ2-7	-	TRBD1
TGTGCCAGCACTCCCGCGGGGGTAAGACGGGAAAAACTGTTTTTT	CASTPAGVRREKLFF	TRBV2	TRBJ1-4	-	-
TGTGCCAGCAGTTTCTTTATGGGACAGGGCAACTATGGCTACACCTTC	CASSFFMGQGNYGYTF	TRBV28	TRBJ1-2	-	TRBD1
TGTGCCACCAGTGATGGCGGGGTAGGTAACACTGAAGCTTTCTTT	CATSDGGVGNTEAFF	TRBV24-1	TRBJ1-1	-	-
TGTGCCAGCTCACCGTCTTTTTATGGGAGCAGCACAGATACGCAGTATTTT	CASSPSFYGSSTDTQYF	TRBV18	TRBJ2-3	-	-
TGTGCCTGGAGTGTACGGCGGCAGGGGAGTACCGGGGAGCTGTTTTTT	CAWSVRRQGSTGELFF	TRBV30	TRBJ2-2	-	-
TGTGCTAGTGGTTTGGTACCCTCGACAGGGGGGGATACGCAGTATTTT	CASGLVPSTGGDTQYF	TRBV12-5	TRBJ2-3	-	TRBD1
TGTGCCAGCAGGTCGGGACAGGGGAGCAATCAGCCCCAGCATTTT	CASRSGQGSNQPQHF	TRBV6-5	TRBJ1-5	-	TRBD1
TGTGCCAGCAGTTCGACAGTGGGGACTGAAGCTTTCTTT	CASSSTVGTEAFF	TRBV2	TRBJ1-1	few	-
TGTGCCAGCAGTAAACAGGGGTACGGGAATCAGCCCCAGCATTTT	CASSKQGYGNQPQHF	TRBV6-2/TRBV6-3	TRBJ1-5	-	TRBD1
TGTGCCAGCCAAGAGGGATCGGGCGAGCAGTACTTC	CASQEGSGEQYF	TRBV28	TRBJ2-7	-	-
TGTGCCAGCAGCAGACAGGGGAACACTGAAGCTTTCTTT	CASSRQGNTEAFF	TRBV6-5	TRBJ1-1	-	TRBD1
TGTGCCAGCAGCCAAAGAATCCCAGGGGCTGGGGCCAACGTCCTGACTTTC	CASSQRIPGAGANVLTF	TRBV3-1/TRBV3-2	TRBJ2-6	-	-
TGTGCCAGCAGTGAGCCCCCTAGTCGTTTGGACTACGAGCAGTACTTC	CASSEPPSRLDYEQYF	TRBV2	TRBJ2-7	once	-
TGTGCCAGCAGCTCCGGGAGGCAGGGGTACGGCTACACCTTC	CASSSGRQGYGYTF	TRBV11-2	TRBJ1-2	once	-
TGTGCCAGCAGCGTAGCAGAGGCCCGTTCACCCCTCCACTTT	CASSVAEARSPLHF	TRBV9	TRBJ1-6	few	-
TGTGCCAGCTCCCCGACAGGGGTCCCGGCTCAGCCCCAGCATTTT	CASSPTGVPAQPQHF	TRBV18	TRBJ1-5	-	TRBD1
TGTGCCAGCAGGCGGGGGGCCAATCAGCCCCAGCATTTT	CASRRGANQPQHF	TRBV2	TRBJ1-5	-	-
TGTGCCAGTAGTACCCGGGGGGCTGGACAGCCCCAGCATTTT	CASSTRGAGQPQHF	TRBV19	TRBJ1-5	-	-
TGTGCCAGCAGTACACCGGGACTCCAAGGGGAGACCCAGTACTTC	CASSTPGLQGETQYF	TRBV28	TRBJ2-5	-	-
TGTGCCAGCAGCTTACTTTCAACGCGGGGGGCAGGGGAGCAGTTCTTC	CASSLLSTRGAGEQFF	TRBV7-2	TRBJ2-1	-	TRBD2
TGCGCCAGCAGCTTTGGACTAGCGGGAGAGACCCAGTACTTC	CASSFGLAGETQYF	TRBV5-1	TRBJ2-5	-	TRBD2
TGCGCCAGCAGGCGCCGCGGGCAGCCCGTCTCCTATGGCTACACCTTC	CASRRRGQPVSYGYTF	TRBV5-1	TRBJ1-2	once	-
TGCGCCAGCAGCCAAGCGGGGGTTGAGACCGGGGAGCTGTTTTTT	CASSQAGVETGELFF	TRBV4-3	TRBJ2-2	-	-
TGTGCCAGTACGTCCCAGGCTTTGACCGGGGAGCTGTTTTTT	CASTSQALTGELFF	TRBV19	TRBJ2-2	-	-
TGTGCCGTCGAAACAGGGATAAATACGCAGTATTTT	CAVETGINTQYF	TRBV24-1	TRBJ2-3	-	-
TGTGCCATCAGTGAGTCCCGCGGGGGGGCCACAGATACGCAGTATTTT	CAISESRGGATDTQYF	TRBV10-3	TRBJ2-3	-	TRBD2
TGTGCCAGTGTACGGACTAGCGGGGGGACGGATACGCAGTATTTT	CASVRTSGGTDTQYF	TRBV19	TRBJ2-3	-	TRBD2
TGCGCCAGCATGGCGTCCTCGGGGACTAGCGGGGGTTTAGATACGCAGTATTTT	CASMASSGTSGGLDTQYF	TRBV5-1	TRBJ2-3	-	TRBD2
TGTGCCATACAACGGGGGTTCGGGGAGACCCAGTACTTC	CAIQRGFGETQYF	TRBV10-3	TRBJ2-5	-	-
TGTGCCAGCAGCCAAGGAAGGGGGCCCTATCACAATGAGCAGTTCTTC	CASSQGRGPYHNEQFF	TRBV3-1/TRBV3-2	TRBJ2-1	once	TRBD1
TGTGCCAGCAGCTTCGGAGGACAGGGTGGAAATGGCTACACCTTC	CASSFGGQGGNGYTF	TRBV7-2	TRBJ1-2	-	TRBD1
TGTGCCAGCAGCCAAGATCTAACAGGGAGGGCCGGGGAGCTGTTTTTT	CASSQDLTGRAGELFF	TRBV3-1/TRBV3-2	TRBJ2-2	once	-